The 5 T cell receptor beta chains given below trace back to one sample, sequenced in a study of graft-versus-host responses after intestinal transplantation. Here immunoSEQ multiplex PCR was the method, and the copy in TCRdb shows in-frame clones only, minus some. The table has around 12,000 clones, under 95% seen once; the top ten hold about 4.2%. This sample comprised PBMCs, obtained approximately 35 months after intestinal transplantation. These receptors all come from a human patient who received an intestinal transplant, so some T cells may come from the graft donor.

The chain links TRBV27 to TRBJ2-7; 10 bases are shared with TRBD2. With 2 bases clipped from V and 2 bases from J, the junction kept 6 bases outside the gene matches. In germline, CDR1 is MNHEY, CDR2 SMNVEV (reference sequence). The CDR3 is 16 residues long. CDR3 sequence reads: CASSLKASGGPYEQYF. The CDR3 nucleotides read TGTGCCAGCAGTTTAAAGGCTAGCGGGGGCCCCTACGAGCAGTACTTC.

The CDR3 loop reads CASSPSNTEAFF. The DNA for the CDR3 is TGTGCCAGTAGCCCTTCGAACACTGAAGCTTTCTTT. The chain links TRBV19 to TRBJ1-1; D is undetermined. Trimming stripped 6 bases from V and 1 base from J, with 6 bases between. This CDR3 has 12 residues. Germline V gene sequence: CDR1 LNHDA, CDR2 SQIVND (reference sequence).

The V gene is TRBV5-1, the J gene TRBJ2-5; maybe TRBD1 (5 bases). Germline values: CDR1 SGHRS, CDR2 YFSETQ. The CDR3 contains 15 residues. V lost 3 bases and J 0 bases, leaving 12 bases between the germline ends. CDR3 nucleotides: TGCGCCAGCAGCTATTCGACAGACAACCAAGAGACCCAGTACTTC. It is translated as CASSYSTDNQETQYF.

V and J are TRBV5-5 and TRBJ1-6; a possible D gene is TRBD1 (5 bases). V lost 0 bases to trimming and J lost 10 bases, with 11 bases between them. Germline V gene lookup returns CDR1 SGHKS and CDR2 YYEKEE (reference sequence). This CDR3 contains 14 residues. The CDR3 sequence: CASSLAGEGSPLHF. CDR3 coding DNA: TGTGCCAGCAGCTTGGCCGGGGAGGGGTCACCCCTCCACTTT.

The chain employs TRBV5-1 and TRBJ2-7; D may correspond to TRBD1 or TRBD2 (6 bases each). The CDR3 totals 16 residues. V was pared by 6 bases and J by 4 bases, with 23 bases between. Looked up from germline, CDR1 is SGHRS and CDR2 is YFSETQ. The CDR3 sequence: CASNTGGGLADYEQYF. CDR3 bases: TGCGCCAGCAACACCGGGGGCGGGCTAGCTGATTACGAGCAGTACTTC. Combining the CDR3 with reference TRBV5-1 and TRBJ2-7 gives the whole variable domain KAGVTQTPRYLIKTRGQQVTLSCSPISGHRSVSWYQQTPGQGLQFLFEYFSETQRNKGNFPGRFSGRQFSNSRSEMNVSTLELGDSALYLCASNTGGGLADYEQYFGPGTRLTVT.